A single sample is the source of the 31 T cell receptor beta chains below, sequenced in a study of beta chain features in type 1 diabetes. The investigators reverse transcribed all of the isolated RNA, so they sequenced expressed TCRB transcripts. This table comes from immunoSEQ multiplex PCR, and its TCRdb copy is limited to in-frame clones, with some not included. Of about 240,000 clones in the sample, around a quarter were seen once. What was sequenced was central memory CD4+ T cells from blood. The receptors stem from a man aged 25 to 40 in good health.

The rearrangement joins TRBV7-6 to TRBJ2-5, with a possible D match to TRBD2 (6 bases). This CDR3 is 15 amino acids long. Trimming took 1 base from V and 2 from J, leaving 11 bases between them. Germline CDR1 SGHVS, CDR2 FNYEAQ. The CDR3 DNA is TGTGCCAGCAGCTTAGGAGGGACTCCGCAAGAGACCCAGTACTTC. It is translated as CASSLGGTPQETQYF.

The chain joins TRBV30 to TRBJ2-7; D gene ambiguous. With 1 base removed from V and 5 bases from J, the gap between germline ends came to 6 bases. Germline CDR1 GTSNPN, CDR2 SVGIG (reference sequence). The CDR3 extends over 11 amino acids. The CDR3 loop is CAWSGVDEQYF. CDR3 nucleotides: TGTGCCTGGAGTGGGGTTGACGAGCAGTACTTC.

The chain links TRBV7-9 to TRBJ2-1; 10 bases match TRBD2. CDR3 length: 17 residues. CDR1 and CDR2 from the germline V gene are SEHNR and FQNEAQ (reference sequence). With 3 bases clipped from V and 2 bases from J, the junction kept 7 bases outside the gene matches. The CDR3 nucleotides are TGTGCCAGCAGCTTTTCTAGCGGGAGTAGGACCTACAATGAGCAGTTCTTC. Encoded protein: CASSFSSGSRTYNEQFF.

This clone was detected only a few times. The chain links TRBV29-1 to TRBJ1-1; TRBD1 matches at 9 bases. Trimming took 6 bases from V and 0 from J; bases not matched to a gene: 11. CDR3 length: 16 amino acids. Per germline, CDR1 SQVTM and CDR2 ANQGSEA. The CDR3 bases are TGCAGCGTCTACAGGGGGCTAGCACCTTTGAACACTGAAGCTTTCTTT. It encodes CSVYRGLAPLNTEAFF.

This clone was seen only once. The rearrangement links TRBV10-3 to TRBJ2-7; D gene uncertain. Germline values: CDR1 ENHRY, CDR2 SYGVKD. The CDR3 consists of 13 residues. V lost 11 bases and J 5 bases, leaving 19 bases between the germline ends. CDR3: CALSLGPRDEQYF. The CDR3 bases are TGTGCCCTCTCTTTAGGGCCCCGAGACGAGCAGTACTTC.

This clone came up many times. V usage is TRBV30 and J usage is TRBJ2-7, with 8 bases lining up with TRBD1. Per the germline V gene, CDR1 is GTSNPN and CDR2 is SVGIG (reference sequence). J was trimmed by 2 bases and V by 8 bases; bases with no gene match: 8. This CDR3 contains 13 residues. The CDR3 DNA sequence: TGTGCCGGGTACGGGACAGGTACCTACGAGCAGTACTTC. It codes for CAGYGTGTYEQYF.

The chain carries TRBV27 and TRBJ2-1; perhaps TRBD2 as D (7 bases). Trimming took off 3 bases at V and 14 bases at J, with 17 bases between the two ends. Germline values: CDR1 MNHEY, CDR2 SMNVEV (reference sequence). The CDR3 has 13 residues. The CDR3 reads CASSLVGGGREFF. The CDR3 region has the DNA TGTGCCAGCAGTTTGGTTGGCGGGGGCAGAGAGTTCTTC.

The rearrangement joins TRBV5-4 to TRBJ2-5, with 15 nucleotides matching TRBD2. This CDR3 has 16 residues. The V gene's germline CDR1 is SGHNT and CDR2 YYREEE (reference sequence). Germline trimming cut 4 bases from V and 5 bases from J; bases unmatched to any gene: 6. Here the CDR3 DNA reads TGTGCCAGCAGCCAAGGACTAGCGGGGGGGCCGGAGACCCAGTACTTC. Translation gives CASSQGLAGGPETQYF.

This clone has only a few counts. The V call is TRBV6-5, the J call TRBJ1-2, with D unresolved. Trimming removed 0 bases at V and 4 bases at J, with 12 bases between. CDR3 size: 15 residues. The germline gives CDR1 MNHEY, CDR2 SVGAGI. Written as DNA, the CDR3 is TGTGCCAGCAGTTACTCGACGGGTCAGACCTATGGCTACACCTTC. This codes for CASSYSTGQTYGYTF.

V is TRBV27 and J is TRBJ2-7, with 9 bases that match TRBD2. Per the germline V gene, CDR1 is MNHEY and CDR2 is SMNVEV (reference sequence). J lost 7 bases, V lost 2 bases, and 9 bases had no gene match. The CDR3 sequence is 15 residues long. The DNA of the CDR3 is TGTGCCAGCAGTTTAATGGCGGGAGGGCAGAGGGAGCAGTACTTC. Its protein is CASSLMAGGQREQYF.

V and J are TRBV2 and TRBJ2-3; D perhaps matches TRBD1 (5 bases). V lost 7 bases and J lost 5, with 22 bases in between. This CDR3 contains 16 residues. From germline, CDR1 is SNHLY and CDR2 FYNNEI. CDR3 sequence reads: CASTDPGRVSQDTQYF. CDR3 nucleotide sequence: TGTGCCAGCACCGACCCGGGCAGGGTTTCACAAGATACGCAGTATTTT.

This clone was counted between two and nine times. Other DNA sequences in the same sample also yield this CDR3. CDR3 residues: CASSLTSSTDTQYF. The CDR3 DNA is TGTGCCAGCAGCCTTACTAGCAGCACAGATACGCAGTATTTT. The V call is TRBV11-3, the J call TRBJ2-3, with D possibly being TRBD2 (6 bases). Trimming shortened V by 5 bases and J by 0 bases, and 9 bases separated the two germline ends. The CDR3 has 14 amino acids. Germline V gene data show CDR1 as SGHNT and CDR2 as YENEEA.

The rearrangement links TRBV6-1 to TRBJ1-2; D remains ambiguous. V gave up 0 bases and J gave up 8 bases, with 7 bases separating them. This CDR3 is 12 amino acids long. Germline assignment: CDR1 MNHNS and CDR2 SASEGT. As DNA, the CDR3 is TGTGCCAGCAGTGAAGCCGGTATGGGCTACACCTTC. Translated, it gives CASSEAGMGYTF.

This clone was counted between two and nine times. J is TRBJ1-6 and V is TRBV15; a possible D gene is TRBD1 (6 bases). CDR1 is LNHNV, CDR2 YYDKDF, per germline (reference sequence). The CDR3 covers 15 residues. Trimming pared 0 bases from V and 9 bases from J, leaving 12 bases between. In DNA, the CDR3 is TGTGCCACCAGCAGAGATTGGGGAGGGGGTTCACCCCTCCACTTT. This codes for CATSRDWGGGSPLHF.

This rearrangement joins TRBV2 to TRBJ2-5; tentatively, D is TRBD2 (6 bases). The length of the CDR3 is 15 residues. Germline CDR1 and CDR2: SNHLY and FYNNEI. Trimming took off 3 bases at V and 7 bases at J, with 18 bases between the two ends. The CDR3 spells CASSEPPGAVGTQYF. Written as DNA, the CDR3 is TGTGCCAGCAGTGAGCCCCCGGGAGCCGTAGGGACCCAGTACTTC.

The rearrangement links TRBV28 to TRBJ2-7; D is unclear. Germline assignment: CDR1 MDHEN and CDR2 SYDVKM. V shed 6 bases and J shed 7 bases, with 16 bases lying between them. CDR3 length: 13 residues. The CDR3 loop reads CASSSDQLGEQYF. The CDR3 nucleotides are TGTGCCAGCAGCAGTGACCAGCTGGGGGAGCAGTACTTC.

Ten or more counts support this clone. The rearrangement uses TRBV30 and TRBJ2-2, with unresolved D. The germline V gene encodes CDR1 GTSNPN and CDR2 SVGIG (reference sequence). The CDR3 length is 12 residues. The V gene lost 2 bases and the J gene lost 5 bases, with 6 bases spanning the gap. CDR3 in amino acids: CAWSLTTGELFF. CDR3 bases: TGTGCCTGGAGTCTAACTACCGGGGAGCTGTTTTTT.

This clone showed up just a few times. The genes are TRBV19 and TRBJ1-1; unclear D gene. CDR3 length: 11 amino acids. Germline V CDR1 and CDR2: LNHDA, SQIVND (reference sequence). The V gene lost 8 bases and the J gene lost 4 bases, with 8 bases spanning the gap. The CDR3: CASGRVTEAFF. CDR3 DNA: TGTGCCAGTGGTAGAGTCACTGAAGCTTTCTTT.

The CDR3 loop reads CASSYYVEQYF. CDR3 coding DNA: TGTGCCAGCAGTTACTATGTGGAGCAGTACTTC. The chain uses TRBV6-5 and TRBJ2-7; D remains ambiguous. V was pared by 1 base and J by 7 bases, with 5 bases between. Germline loops: CDR1 MNHEY, CDR2 SVGAGI. This CDR3 has 11 residues.

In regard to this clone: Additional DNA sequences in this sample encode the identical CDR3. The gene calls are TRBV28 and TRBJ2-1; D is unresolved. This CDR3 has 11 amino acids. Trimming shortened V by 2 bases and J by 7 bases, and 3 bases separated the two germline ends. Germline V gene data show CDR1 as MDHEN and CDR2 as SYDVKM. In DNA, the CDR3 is TGTGCCAGCAGTTTACGTAATGAGCAGTTCTTC. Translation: CASSLRNEQFF.

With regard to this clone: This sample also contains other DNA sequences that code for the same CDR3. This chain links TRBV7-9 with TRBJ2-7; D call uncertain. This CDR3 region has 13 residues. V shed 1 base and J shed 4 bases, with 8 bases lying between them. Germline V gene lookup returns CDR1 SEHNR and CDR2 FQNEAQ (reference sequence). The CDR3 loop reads CASSLGPRYEQYF. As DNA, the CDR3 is TGTGCCAGCAGCTTAGGGCCTCGGTACGAGCAGTACTTC.

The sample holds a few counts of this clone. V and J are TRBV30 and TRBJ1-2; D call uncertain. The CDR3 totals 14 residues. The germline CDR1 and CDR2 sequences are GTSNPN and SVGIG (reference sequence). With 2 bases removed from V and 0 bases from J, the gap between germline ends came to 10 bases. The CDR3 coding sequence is TGTGCCTGGAGTCCCCAAGGTGCTAACTATGGCTACACCTTC. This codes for CAWSPQGANYGYTF.

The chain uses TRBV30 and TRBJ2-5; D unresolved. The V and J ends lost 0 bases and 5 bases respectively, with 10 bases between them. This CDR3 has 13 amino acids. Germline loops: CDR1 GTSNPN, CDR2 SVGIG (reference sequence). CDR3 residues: CAWSVKGSETQYF. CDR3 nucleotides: TGTGCCTGGAGTGTGAAGGGTTCCGAGACCCAGTACTTC.

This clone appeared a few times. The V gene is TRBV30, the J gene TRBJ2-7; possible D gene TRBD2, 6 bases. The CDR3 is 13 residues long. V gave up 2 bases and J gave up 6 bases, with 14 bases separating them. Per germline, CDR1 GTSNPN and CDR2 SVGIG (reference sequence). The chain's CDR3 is CAWSQHPGGEQYF. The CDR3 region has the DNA TGTGCCTGGAGTCAACACCCCGGGGGCGAGCAGTACTTC.

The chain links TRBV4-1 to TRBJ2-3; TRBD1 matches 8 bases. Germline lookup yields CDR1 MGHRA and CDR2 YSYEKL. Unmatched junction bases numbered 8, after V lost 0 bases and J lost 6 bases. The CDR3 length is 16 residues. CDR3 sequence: CASSQESGGVWDTQYF. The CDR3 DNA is TGCGCCAGCAGCCAAGAATCAGGGGGCGTTTGGGATACGCAGTATTTT.

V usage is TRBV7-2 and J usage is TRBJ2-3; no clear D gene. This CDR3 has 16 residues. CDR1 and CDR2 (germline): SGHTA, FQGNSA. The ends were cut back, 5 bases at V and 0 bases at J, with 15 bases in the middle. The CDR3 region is CASSLRLSISTDTQYF. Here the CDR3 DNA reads TGTGCCAGCAGCCTCCGGTTATCCATTAGCACAGATACGCAGTATTTT.

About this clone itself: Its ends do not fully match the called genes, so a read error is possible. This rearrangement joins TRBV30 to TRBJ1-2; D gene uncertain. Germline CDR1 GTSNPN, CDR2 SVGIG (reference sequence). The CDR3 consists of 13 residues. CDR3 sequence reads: CARSFGGRYGYTF. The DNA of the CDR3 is TGTGCCCGGAGTTTCGGCGGACGCTATGGCTACACCTTC. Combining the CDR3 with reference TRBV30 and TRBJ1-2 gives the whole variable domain SQTIHQWPATLVQPVGSPLSLECTVEGTSNPNLYWYRQAAGRGLQLLFYSVGIGQISSEVPQNLSASRPQDRQFILSSKKLLLSDSGFYLCARSFGGRYGYTFGSGTRLTVV.

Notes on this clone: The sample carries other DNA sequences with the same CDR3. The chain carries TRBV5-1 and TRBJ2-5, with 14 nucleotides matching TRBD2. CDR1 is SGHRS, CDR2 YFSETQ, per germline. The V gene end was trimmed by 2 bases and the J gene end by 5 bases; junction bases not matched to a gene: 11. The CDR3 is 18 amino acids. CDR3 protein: CASSLGLAGGRVPETQYF. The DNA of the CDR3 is TGCGCCAGCAGCTTAGGACTAGCGGGAGGAAGGGTGCCCGAGACCCAGTACTTC. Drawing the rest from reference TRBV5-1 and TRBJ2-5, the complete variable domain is KAGVTQTPRYLIKTRGQQVTLSCSPISGHRSVSWYQQTPGQGLQFLFEYFSETQRNKGNFPGRFSGRQFSNSRSEMNVSTLELGDSALYLCASSLGLAGGRVPETQYFGPGTRLLVL.

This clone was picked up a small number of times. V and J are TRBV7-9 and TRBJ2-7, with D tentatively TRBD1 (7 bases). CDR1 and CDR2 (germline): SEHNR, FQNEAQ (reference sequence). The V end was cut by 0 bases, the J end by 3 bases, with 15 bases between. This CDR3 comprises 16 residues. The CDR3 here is CASSLAPGGRYYEQYF. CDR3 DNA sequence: TGTGCCAGCAGCTTAGCTCCAGGGGGGCGGTACTACGAGCAGTACTTC.

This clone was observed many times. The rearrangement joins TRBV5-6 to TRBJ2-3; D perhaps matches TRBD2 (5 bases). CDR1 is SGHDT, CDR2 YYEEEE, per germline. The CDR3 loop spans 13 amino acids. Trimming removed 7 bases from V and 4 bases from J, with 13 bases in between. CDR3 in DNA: TGTGCCAGCCGAGGAGGCGGCCCAGATACGCAGTATTTT. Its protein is CASRGGGPDTQYF.

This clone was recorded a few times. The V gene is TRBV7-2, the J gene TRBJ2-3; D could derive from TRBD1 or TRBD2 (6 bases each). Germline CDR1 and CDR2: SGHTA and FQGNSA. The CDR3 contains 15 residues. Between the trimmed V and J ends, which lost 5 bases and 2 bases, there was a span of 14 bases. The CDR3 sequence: CASSLRGGNTDTQYF. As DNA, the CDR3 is TGTGCCAGCAGCCTGAGAGGGGGGAACACAGATACGCAGTATTTT.